This TCR beta chain was found in a study of T cell responses to AZD1222 COVID-19 vaccine. At the level of the study: Second-dose groups at about 4 or about 12 weeks were pooled. Whole-study findings and limits: Repertoires in all cases were sampled only once the peak T cell response had passed.

Data came from immunoSEQ multiplex PCR; TCRdb stores just in-frame clones and leaves some out. The table shows around 150,000 clones, with 90% occurring only once. The CDR3 consists of 9 residues. Germline V gives CDR1 SQVTM, CDR2 ANQGSEA. As regards this clone: No antigen is known for it.

This TCR derives from an adult in good health. Sequences were derived from peripheral blood, sampled on day 0 of AZD1222 vaccination. The V call is TRBV29-1, the J call TRBJ1-5; no clear D. The CDR3 DNA reads TGCACCGGGAGTATCGGAGAGCATTTT. Its protein product is CTGSIGEHF.